What follows are 17 T cell receptor beta chains derived from one specimen sequenced in a study of T cells in Graves' hyperthyroidism and ophthalmopathy. Template material for amplifying TCR beta CDR3 regions consisted of RNA transcripts. TCR CDR3 regions were first amplified by RT-PCR with HTBI primers. In TCRdb, the multiplex PCR reads were re-called with MiXCR into one record per CDR3 protein. The data hold about 600,000 distinct CDR3 sequences, with about 14% observed a single time. The sequencing sample was made of blood. These receptors were taken from a young woman with Graves' ophthalmopathy.

The rearrangement links TRBV6-5 to TRBJ1-5; weak D call: TRBD1 (6 bases). Trimming left V 0 bases short and J 7 bases short, with 13 bases between. This CDR3 has 15 residues. The V gene's germline CDR1 is MNHEY and CDR2 SVGAGI. The CDR3 region is CASSYSQGSGQPQHF. The CDR3 DNA reads as TGTGCCAGCAGTTACTCCCAGGGGTCGGGGCAGCCCCAGCATTTT.

The sample holds many counts of this clonotype. CDR3 bases: TGCAGTGCTAGGGACAGCTCTGGAAACACCATATATTTT. This encodes CSARDSSGNTIYF. The chain is built from TRBV20-1 and TRBJ1-3, with TRBD1 as a possible D gene (6 bases). V was shortened by 3 bases and J by 0 bases, with 6 bases between the two germline ends. This CDR3 region has 13 residues. The germline CDR1 and CDR2 sequences are DFQATT and SNEGSKA (reference sequence).

This clonotype was seen repeatedly, ten times or more. This rearrangement joins TRBV29-1 to TRBJ2-7; perhaps D is TRBD1 or TRBD2 (6 bases each). This CDR3 is built from 16 residues. Trimming left V 7 bases short and J 5 bases short, with 27 bases between. In germline, CDR1 is SQVTM, CDR2 ANQGSEA. CDR3 protein: CSAGRKVGGVLDEQYF. CDR3 nucleotides: TGCAGCGCCGGCCGAAAGGTGGGGGGCGTCCTTGACGAGCAGTACTTC.

This chain uses TRBV18 with TRBJ2-1, with a possible D match to TRBD2 (5 bases). V was clipped by 4 bases and J by 4 bases, with 14 bases between them. The germline V gene has CDR1 KGHSH and CDR2 LQKENI. The CDR3 length is 15 residues. The CDR3 sequence is CASSLPGITYNEQFF. The CDR3 DNA follows: TGTGCCAGCTCACTACCCGGGATCACATACAATGAGCAGTTCTTC. Full variable domain (outside the CDR3, taken from reference TRBV18 and TRBJ2-1): NAGVMQNPRHLVRRRGQEARLRCSPMKGHSHVYWYRQLPEEGLKFMVYLQKENIIDESGMPKERFSAEFPKEGPSILRIQQVVRGDSAAYFCASSLPGITYNEQFFGPGTRLTVL.

The J gene is TRBJ2-3, the V gene TRBV5-6, with a tentative D call TRBD2 (6 bases). The V gene's germline CDR1 is SGHDT and CDR2 YYEEEE. The CDR3 is 17 residues long. The V end lost 3 bases, the J end lost 1 base, and 18 bases lay between the germline ends. CDR3 residues: CASSSPIGGEGTDTQYF. The CDR3 DNA follows: TGTGCCAGCAGCTCCCCAATTGGTGGGGAGGGCACAGATACGCAGTATTTT.

The chain employs TRBV20-1 and TRBJ2-2; the match to TRBD2 covers 13 bases. V lost 1 base and J lost 7; bases outside the gene matches: 9. CDR3 length: 17 amino acids. Germline CDR1 is DFQATT and CDR2 is SNEGSKA (reference sequence). CDR3 bases: TGCAGTGCTAGAGTGGCTGGACTAGCGGGAGTGTTCGGGGAGCTGTTTTTT. Translating gives CSARVAGLAGVFGELFF.

As for this clonotype: A much larger clone lies a single base off, so this may be a read error. This rearrangement joins TRBV12-5 to TRBJ2-7; 10 bases line up with TRBD2. The V gene end was trimmed by 7 bases and the J gene end by 7 bases; junction bases not matched to a gene: 19. The CDR3 is 17 residues long. Per the germline V gene, CDR1 is LGHNT and CDR2 is FRNRAP. CDR3 DNA: TGTGCTAGTGCCTTACCGATAGGGTCTAGCGGGAGCGATGAGCAGTACTTC. Protein: CASALPIGSSGSDEQYF.

This clonotype was seen repeatedly, ten times or more. This chain joins TRBV24-1 and TRBJ2-1; maybe TRBD1 (5 bases). CDR1 is KGHDR and CDR2 is SFDVKD in the germline V gene. The CDR3 is made up of 15 amino acids. V was trimmed by 5 bases and J by 3 bases, leaving 13 bases between them. In DNA form, the CDR3 reads TGTGCCACCAGTGGGGAACAGGAGATCTACAATGAGCAGTTCTTC. Its protein product is CATSGEQEIYNEQFF.

This rearrangement joins TRBV10-2 to TRBJ2-1; 9 bases are a match to TRBD2. The CDR3 has 13 residues. Germline V CDR1 and CDR2: WSHSY, SAAADI. V lost 5 bases and J lost 9; bases outside the gene matches: 5. The CDR3 DNA reads as TGCGCCAGCAGTTTAGCGGGAGCGGCTGAGCAGTTCTTC. Its translation is CASSLAGAAEQFF.

V is TRBV25-1 and J is TRBJ1-5; D gene unclear. Germline CDR1 MGHDK, CDR2 SYGVNS. Trimming left V 3 bases short and J 10 bases short, with 16 bases between. The CDR3 covers 14 residues. CDR3 sequence: CASSDSRWPEPQHF. For the CDR3, the DNA is TGTGCCAGCAGTGATTCCCGGTGGCCCGAACCCCAGCATTTT.

This chain connects TRBV20-1 to TRBJ2-5; possible D gene TRBD2, 5 bases. Trimming removed 6 bases at V and 2 bases at J, with 22 bases between. CDR3 length: 16 amino acids. From germline, CDR1 is DFQATT and CDR2 SNEGSKA (reference sequence). CDR3 DNA sequence: TGCAGTGCCCAAGACTCGAGAGATGGACTTCAAGAGACCCAGTACTTC. Its protein product is CSAQDSRDGLQETQYF.

A note on this clonotype: The germline gene is not matched at one end of the junction; a read error may be the cause. The chain joins TRBV18 to TRBJ2-1; unclear D gene. The CDR3 runs to 15 residues. Germline CDR1 KGHSH, CDR2 LQKENI. For the CDR3, the DNA is TGTGCCAGCTCACCATCAGACTCTTCCTACAGTGAGCAGTTCTTC. This encodes CASSPSDSSYSEQFF.

CDR3 DNA sequence: TGCGCCACCCCGGGACAGAAAGGGCGGGGAAATCAGCCCCAGCATTTT. Amino acid sequence: CATPGQKGRGNQPQHF. The J gene is TRBJ1-5, the V gene TRBV10-1, with 7 bases matching TRBD1. In germline, CDR1 is WNHNN, CDR2 SYGVQD (reference sequence). The CDR3 is made up of 16 amino acids. V dropped 10 bases and J dropped 4; count of bases not matched to a gene: 16.

In its sample, this clonotype was seen a few times. The V call is TRBV11-2, the J call TRBJ2-1, with TRBD1 matching over 8 bases. Trimming took 5 bases from V and 0 from J; bases not matched to a gene: 6. CDR1 and CDR2 (germline): SGHAT, FQNNGV. CDR3 length: 16 residues. CDR3: CASSRRGQASYNEQFF. DNA of the CDR3: TGTGCCAGCAGCCGACGGGGACAGGCCTCCTACAATGAGCAGTTCTTC.

The chain links TRBV18 to TRBJ1-1; D gene uncertain. V lost 3 bases and J 8 bases, leaving 13 bases between the germline ends. This CDR3 is built from 13 residues. The germline V gene has CDR1 KGHSH and CDR2 LQKENI. The CDR3 loop reads CASSPQTGWEAFF. The CDR3 DNA reads TGTGCCAGCTCACCCCAGACGGGTTGGGAAGCTTTCTTT. The entire variable domain, with the rest obtained from reference TRBV18 and TRBJ1-1, is as follows: NAGVMQNPRHLVRRRGQEARLRCSPMKGHSHVYWYRQLPEEGLKFMVYLQKENIIDESGMPKERFSAEFPKEGPSILRIQQVVRGDSAAYFCASSPQTGWEAFFGQGTRLTVV.

The sample holds many counts of this clonotype. The gene calls are TRBV27 and TRBJ1-2; 8 bases line up with TRBD1. The V segment lost 4 bases and the J segment 4 bases; nucleotides outside the gene matches: 8. Looked up from germline, CDR1 is MNHEY and CDR2 is SMNVEV (reference sequence). This CDR3 region has 15 residues. The chain's CDR3 is CASSSRQGKVYGYTF. The CDR3 DNA reads as TGTGCCAGCAGTTCCCGACAGGGGAAGGTCTATGGCTACACCTTC.

This clonotype was found many times. The chain carries TRBV3-1 and TRBJ1-1; tentative D call: TRBD1 (6 bases). V shed 0 bases and J shed 8 bases, with 10 bases lying between them. Per germline, CDR1 LGHDT and CDR2 YNNKEL (reference sequence). There are 13 residues in the CDR3. CDR3 in DNA: TGTGCCAGCAGCCAAGACTGGCAGGGGGAAGCTTTCTTT. Its translation: CASSQDWQGEAFF.